These T cell receptor beta chains were read from a single sample in a study of neurological immune-mediated disorders. MiXCR, applied by TCRdb to the 5' RACE reads, yields one record per CDR3 protein. Among about 66,000 distinct CDR3 sequences listed, 3.5% to 5% were seen once. Sequencing was done on a sample of PBMCs. These receptors were obtained from a man aged 30 to 39 with multiple sclerosis. CDR3s include the opening cysteine and the closing phenylalanine or tryptophan. The D gene is left open where the match is weak. Only part of the rows carry a size: once, few, many, or a class if the clone is expanded.

v_gene: TRBV20-1
abundance: many
j_gene: TRBJ2-5
d_gene: -
CDR3nt: TGCAGTGCAAGGCGAGGGGACCAAGAGACCCAGTACTTC
CDR3aa: CSARRGDQETQYF

v_gene: TRBV5-1
abundance: many
j_gene: TRBJ1-1
d_gene: -
CDR3nt: TGCGCCAGCAGCTCGGACTGGGGGGGCACTGAAGCTTTCTTT
CDR3aa: CASSSDWGGTEAFF

v_gene: TRBV20-1
abundance: many
j_gene: TRBJ1-2
d_gene: TRBD1
CDR3nt: TGCAGTGCTAGAGACCTTCTCTGGGGGACAGGGGTATATCATGGCTACACCTTC
CDR3aa: CSARDLLWGTGVYHGYTF

v_gene: TRBV5-6
abundance: many
j_gene: TRBJ2-1
d_gene: -
CDR3nt: TGTGCCAGCAGCTGGGGGCAGGAGCAGTTCTTC
CDR3aa: CASSWGQEQFF

v_gene: TRBV5-6
abundance: many
j_gene: TRBJ1-5
d_gene: -
CDR3nt: TGTGCCAGCAGCTCCTATAACAGGGACCAGCCCCAGCATTTT
CDR3aa: CASSSYNRDQPQHF

v_gene: TRBV27
abundance: few
j_gene: TRBJ2-1
d_gene: TRBD2
CDR3nt: TGTGCCAGCAGTTTATCGGAGCGGGGGGGCCGGAATGAGCAGTTCTTC
CDR3aa: CASSLSERGGRNEQFF

v_gene: TRBV10-3
abundance: many
j_gene: TRBJ2-2
d_gene: TRBD1
CDR3nt: TGTGCCATCAGATCGGGACAGGGGGGCCAGCGGGGGCCCACCGGGGAGCTGTTTTTT
CDR3aa: CAIRSGQGGQRGPTGELFF

v_gene: TRBV10-2
abundance: few
j_gene: TRBJ1-4
d_gene: -
CDR3nt: TGCGCCAGCAGTGAAGGGCCGCGCAATGAAAAACTGTTTTTT
CDR3aa: CASSEGPRNEKLFF

v_gene: TRBV6-1
abundance: -
j_gene: TRBJ1-2
d_gene: -
CDR3nt: TGTGCCAGCAGTGACCCCGGAGGGGTTACGACATATGGCTACACCTTC
CDR3aa: CASSDPGGVTTYGYTF

v_gene: TRBV12-3/TRBV12-4
abundance: -
j_gene: TRBJ2-3
d_gene: TRBD2
CDR3nt: TGTGCCAGCAGGACTAGCGGGAGCACAGATACGCAGTATTTT
CDR3aa: CASRTSGSTDTQYF

v_gene: TRBV4-1
abundance: many
j_gene: TRBJ1-2
d_gene: -
CDR3nt: TGCGCCAGCAGTCAAGTAAGCCCCTCACGGGGCTATGGCTACACCTTC
CDR3aa: CASSQVSPSRGYGYTF

v_gene: TRBV20-1
abundance: few
j_gene: TRBJ1-1
d_gene: -
CDR3nt: TGCAGTGCCGAGAGGGACACATCGAACACTGAAGCTTTCTTT
CDR3aa: CSAERDTSNTEAFF

v_gene: TRBV5-1
abundance: -
j_gene: TRBJ2-2
d_gene: -
CDR3nt: TGCGCCAGCAGCTTGCAGGGGCCTAACACCGGGGAGCTGTTTTTT
CDR3aa: CASSLQGPNTGELFF

v_gene: TRBV20-1
abundance: many
j_gene: TRBJ1-4
d_gene: TRBD1
CDR3nt: TGCAGTGCTATACCAACAGGGGGCACTAATGAAAAACTGTTTTTT
CDR3aa: CSAIPTGGTNEKLFF

v_gene: TRBV5-1
abundance: many
j_gene: TRBJ1-3
d_gene: -
CDR3nt: TGCGCCAGCAGCGCCGAATACGGGGTTTCTGGAAACACCATATATTTT
CDR3aa: CASSAEYGVSGNTIYF

v_gene: TRBV6-1
abundance: -
j_gene: TRBJ1-2
d_gene: TRBD1
CDR3nt: TGTGCCAGCACTTGGACAGGGCGAAGGAACTATGGCTACACCTTC
CDR3aa: CASTWTGRRNYGYTF

v_gene: TRBV5-1
abundance: many
j_gene: TRBJ1-3
d_gene: -
CDR3nt: TGCGCCAGCAGCTTGGGTATGAACTCTGGAAACACCATATATTTT
CDR3aa: CASSLGMNSGNTIYF

v_gene: TRBV3-1
abundance: many
j_gene: TRBJ2-7
d_gene: -
CDR3nt: TGTGCCAGCAGCCAATTCTCCCCAGCCGAGCAGTACTTC
CDR3aa: CASSQFSPAEQYF

v_gene: TRBV27
abundance: many
j_gene: TRBJ2-3
d_gene: -
CDR3nt: TGTGCCAGCTCACCGGGGGCCTTTGCGCAGTATTTT
CDR3aa: CASSPGAFAQYF

v_gene: TRBV5-1
abundance: many
j_gene: TRBJ2-2
d_gene: -
CDR3nt: TGCGCCAGCAGCTGGTGTTCGGGGGAGCTGTTTTTT
CDR3aa: CASSWCSGELFF

v_gene: TRBV5-1
abundance: many
j_gene: TRBJ2-3
d_gene: TRBD2
CDR3nt: TGCGCCAGCAGCCTCTCGGGGGGTTTCCCAGATACGCAGTATTTT
CDR3aa: CASSLSGGFPDTQYF

v_gene: TRBV20-1
abundance: many
j_gene: TRBJ2-3
d_gene: -
CDR3nt: TGCAGTGCTAGGACTCGCACAGATACGCAGTATTTT
CDR3aa: CSARTRTDTQYF

v_gene: TRBV4-1
abundance: many
j_gene: TRBJ1-4
d_gene: TRBD1
CDR3nt: TGCGCCAGCAGCCAAGAGGGGACAGGAGGTGAAAAACTGTTTTTT
CDR3aa: CASSQEGTGGEKLFF

v_gene: TRBV10-3
abundance: few
j_gene: TRBJ1-5
d_gene: TRBD1
CDR3nt: TGTGCCAGCGGACAGGGGTCTCAGCCCCAGAATTTT
CDR3aa: CASGQGSQPQNF

v_gene: TRBV4-1
abundance: many
j_gene: TRBJ1-4
d_gene: -
CDR3nt: TGCGCCAGCAGGGCAGGGTCGACTAATGAAAAACTGTTTTTT
CDR3aa: CASRAGSTNEKLFF

v_gene: TRBV7-8
abundance: many
j_gene: TRBJ2-1
d_gene: TRBD2
CDR3nt: TGTGCCAGCAGCTCCCCCCCAAGCGGGGTTTTGAACAATGAGCAGTTCTTC
CDR3aa: CASSSPPSGVLNNEQFF

v_gene: TRBV6-4
abundance: -
j_gene: TRBJ2-1
d_gene: TRBD2
CDR3nt: TGTGCCAGCAGCCTAAGCGGGGGGGACTACAATGAGCAGTTCTTC
CDR3aa: CASSLSGGDYNEQFF

v_gene: TRBV29-1
abundance: few
j_gene: TRBJ1-1
d_gene: -
CDR3nt: TGCAGCGTCGTATCCGGGGGGGCCACTGAAGCTTTCTTT
CDR3aa: CSVVSGGATEAFF

v_gene: TRBV20-1
abundance: many
j_gene: TRBJ1-1
d_gene: TRBD1
CDR3nt: TGCAGTGCTAGAGTCCCGACAGGGTACACTGAAGCTTTCTTT
CDR3aa: CSARVPTGYTEAFF

v_gene: TRBV20-1
abundance: many
j_gene: TRBJ2-7
d_gene: -
CDR3nt: TGCAGTGCTGCCCGCCAGGGGCATCCCTACGAGCAGTACTTC
CDR3aa: CSAARQGHPYEQYF

v_gene: TRBV5-5
abundance: many
j_gene: TRBJ1-3
d_gene: -
CDR3nt: TGTGCCAGCAGCGTCGCGGAGACAGGCCTCTCTGGAAACACCATATATTTT
CDR3aa: CASSVAETGLSGNTIYF

v_gene: TRBV7-8
abundance: many
j_gene: TRBJ2-7
d_gene: TRBD1
CDR3nt: TGTGCCAGCAGCTCCTTATTGACAGGGGTGGACTACGAGCAGTACTTC
CDR3aa: CASSSLLTGVDYEQYF

v_gene: TRBV12-3/TRBV12-4
abundance: many
j_gene: TRBJ2-1
d_gene: TRBD1
CDR3nt: TGTGCCATCGAGTGGGACAGGTACAATGAGCAGTTCTTC
CDR3aa: CAIEWDRYNEQFF

v_gene: TRBV9
abundance: -
j_gene: TRBJ1-2
d_gene: TRBD1
CDR3nt: TGTGCCAGCGGACAGGGACAAGATGAGACTAACTATGGCTACACCTTC
CDR3aa: CASGQGQDETNYGYTF

v_gene: TRBV25-1
abundance: many
j_gene: TRBJ1-2
d_gene: TRBD1
CDR3nt: TGTGCCAGCAGTCCAGGGGGCACCTATGGCTACACCTTC
CDR3aa: CASSPGGTYGYTF

v_gene: TRBV5-8
abundance: many
j_gene: TRBJ1-1
d_gene: TRBD1
CDR3nt: TGTGCCAGCAGCTTGGGGACAGGCCGGCTGAACACTGAAGCTTTCTTT
CDR3aa: CASSLGTGRLNTEAFF

v_gene: TRBV27
abundance: many
j_gene: TRBJ2-1
d_gene: TRBD1
CDR3nt: TGTGCCAGCCGACAGGGGGCGGGATACAATGAGCAGTTCTTC
CDR3aa: CASRQGAGYNEQFF

v_gene: TRBV6-5
abundance: many
j_gene: TRBJ1-1
d_gene: TRBD1
CDR3nt: TGTGCCAGCAGTGCCCCTCAGGGGGCGAACACTGAAGCTTTCTTT
CDR3aa: CASSAPQGANTEAFF

v_gene: TRBV28
abundance: many
j_gene: TRBJ1-5
d_gene: -
CDR3nt: TGTGCCAGCAGGATAGGGACTCAGCCCCAGCATTTT
CDR3aa: CASRIGTQPQHF

v_gene: TRBV4-2
abundance: few
j_gene: TRBJ1-1
d_gene: -
CDR3nt: TGTGCCAGCAGCGGGCTGGGAATGAACACTGAAGCTTTCTTT
CDR3aa: CASSGLGMNTEAFF

v_gene: TRBV12-3/TRBV12-4
abundance: many
j_gene: TRBJ2-1
d_gene: -
CDR3nt: TGTGCCAGCAGTTACGGGGGGCTTAGTGAGCAGTTCTTC
CDR3aa: CASSYGGLSEQFF

v_gene: TRBV5-5
abundance: many
j_gene: TRBJ1-5
d_gene: -
CDR3nt: TGTGCCAGCAGCTCCCAGGGAGGCGTGAATCAGCCCCAGCATTTT
CDR3aa: CASSSQGGVNQPQHF

v_gene: TRBV3-1
abundance: many
j_gene: TRBJ1-6
d_gene: -
CDR3nt: TGTGCCAGCAGCCAAGATTCCTACAGGGTTTATTCACCCCTCCACTTT
CDR3aa: CASSQDSYRVYSPLHF

v_gene: TRBV20-1
abundance: many
j_gene: TRBJ1-4
d_gene: TRBD1
CDR3nt: TGCAGTGCTAGAGGACAGGGCGGCAGTGAAAAACTGTTTTTT
CDR3aa: CSARGQGGSEKLFF

v_gene: TRBV29-1
abundance: many
j_gene: TRBJ1-1
d_gene: -
CDR3nt: TGCAGCGTTGAAGTTCTGACTGGGCGCGGAGCTTTCTTT
CDR3aa: CSVEVLTGRGAFF

v_gene: TRBV5-6
abundance: few
j_gene: TRBJ1-1
d_gene: -
CDR3nt: TGTGCCAGCAGCTTACGGCTACCGAACACTGAAGCTTTCTTT
CDR3aa: CASSLRLPNTEAFF

v_gene: TRBV5-5
abundance: many
j_gene: TRBJ1-1
d_gene: TRBD1
CDR3nt: TGTGCCAGCAGCTTCGCCTCGGACAGGGAAGCTTTCTTT
CDR3aa: CASSFASDREAFF

v_gene: TRBV5-6
abundance: many
j_gene: TRBJ2-3
d_gene: -
CDR3nt: TGTGCCAGCAGCCGGGTCGGGGCGGCGGGCGGCACGCAGTATTTT
CDR3aa: CASSRVGAAGGTQYF

v_gene: TRBV10-3
abundance: many
j_gene: TRBJ1-1
d_gene: -
CDR3nt: TGTGCCGTCCGGAAGAACCAGGAGAACACTGAAGCTTTCTTT
CDR3aa: CAVRKNQENTEAFF